The T cell receptor beta chain under discussion was sequenced for a study of T cells after yellow fever vaccination. This CDR3 has 13 residues. Germline CDR1 is SGHNT and CDR2 is YYREEE (reference sequence). Trimming shortened V by 0 bases and J by 6 bases, and 4 bases separated the two germline ends. Study-wide findings and caveats: The CD4 compartment and the CD8 compartment contained a small share of clonotypes in common.

About this clonotype itself: What it binds is unknown.

One entry per CDR3 protein results from TCRdb running MiXCR on the 5' RACE reads. In the table there are a few hundred thousand distinct CDR3 sequences, 7.5% to 9% of which are singletons. This sample comprised CD4+ T cells sorted from PBMCs, obtained 5 days after the yellow fever booster vaccination. The chain employs TRBV5-4 and TRBJ1-6; the D is unclear. The source is a man aged 18 to 35 who received the YFV17D yellow fever vaccine. The CDR3 sequence is CASSLATNSPLHF. The CDR3 nucleotides read TGTGCCAGCAGCTTGGCCACTAATTCACCCCTCCACTTT. Filled out from reference TRBV5-4 and TRBJ1-6, the complete variable domain reads ETGVTQSPTHLIKTRGQQVTLRCSSQSGHNTVSWYQQALGQGPQFIFQYYREEENGRGNFPPRFSGLQFPNYSSELNVNALELDDSALYLCASSLATNSPLHFGNGTRLTVT.